This TCR beta chain was identified in a study of T cell repertoires in cytomegalovirus infection. On the study more broadly: Recently identified HLA-C-restricted CMV epitopes and well-studied HLA-B-restricted CMV epitopes were used by the study.

On this clonotype itself: What it recognizes is unknown.

TCRdb called the reads again in MiXCR, with one record for every CDR3 protein. This table holds approximately 730,000 distinct CDR3 sequences, approximately 33% found once. The CDR3 is 14 residues long. The V gene's germline CDR1 is SGHRS and CDR2 YFSETQ. Between the trimmed V and J ends, which lost 4 bases and 2 bases, there was a span of 12 bases. This chain connects TRBV5-1 to TRBJ1-2, with D unresolved. The sample here was cultured PBMCs, taken from culture after CMV antigen stimulation. The sequence was obtained from a human donor in good health (CMV status not recorded). Some clones in this sample may be carry-over from other donors' samples. CDR3 DNA sequence: TGCGCCAGCAGCGAGGGCTACACCAACTATGGCTACACCTTC. Encoded protein: CASSEGYTNYGYTF.